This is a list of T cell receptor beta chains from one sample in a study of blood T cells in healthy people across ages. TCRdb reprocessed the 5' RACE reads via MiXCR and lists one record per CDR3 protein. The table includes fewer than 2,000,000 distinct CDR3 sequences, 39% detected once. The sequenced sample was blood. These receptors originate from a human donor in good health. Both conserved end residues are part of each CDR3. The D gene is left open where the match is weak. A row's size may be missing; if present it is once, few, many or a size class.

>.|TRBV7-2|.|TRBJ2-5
CASSLLFQETQYF
TGTGCCAGCAGCCTGCTCTTCCAAGAGACCCAGTACTTC
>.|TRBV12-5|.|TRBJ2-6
CASGSGVSGANVLTF
TGTGCTAGTGGCTCAGGGGTTTCTGGGGCCAACGTCCTGACTTTC
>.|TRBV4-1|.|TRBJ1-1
CASSQDSRGDEAFF
TGCGCCAGCAGCCAAGATTCTAGGGGCGACGAAGCTTTCTTT
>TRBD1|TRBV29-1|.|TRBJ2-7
CSIRTGGGEQYF
TGCAGCATCAGGACAGGGGGCGGCGAGCAGTACTTC
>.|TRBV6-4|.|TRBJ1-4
CASSVWGAVGEKLFF
TGTGCCAGCAGTGTATGGGGAGCCGTAGGAGAAAAACTGTTTTTT
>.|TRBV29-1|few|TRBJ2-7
CSVKGYEQYF
TGCAGCGTAAAGGGGTACGAGCAGTACTTC
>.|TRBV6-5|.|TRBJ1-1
CASSLRQAPEAFF
TGTGCCAGCAGCCTGAGACAGGCACCTGAAGCTTTCTTT
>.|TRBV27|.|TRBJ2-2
CASSLVRATGELFF
TGTGCCAGCAGTTTAGTGAGGGCCACCGGGGAGCTGTTTTTT
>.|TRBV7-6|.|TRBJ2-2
CASSQRTDSNTGELFF
TGTGCCAGCAGCCAAAGGACGGACTCGAACACCGGGGAGCTGTTTTTT
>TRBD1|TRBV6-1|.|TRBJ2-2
CASSERGTGYPGELFF
TGTGCCAGCAGTGAACGCGGGACAGGGTATCCCGGGGAGCTGTTTTTT
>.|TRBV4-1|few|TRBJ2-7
CASSQDFRVEGLYEQYF
TGCGCCAGCAGCCAAGATTTCAGGGTAGAGGGCCTCTACGAGCAGTACTTC
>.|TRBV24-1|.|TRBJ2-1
CATSDLKQPQGSYNEQFF
TGTGCCACCAGTGATTTGAAGCAGCCACAGGGTTCCTACAATGAGCAGTTCTTC
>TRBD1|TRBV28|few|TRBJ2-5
CASSFPGQGLRETQYF
TGTGCCAGCAGTTTCCCGGGACAGGGGCTTCGGGAGACCCAGTACTTC
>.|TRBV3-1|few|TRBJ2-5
CASSQVKVFRDQETQYF
TGTGCCAGCAGCCAAGTAAAAGTTTTCAGGGACCAAGAGACCCAGTACTTC
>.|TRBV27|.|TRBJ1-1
CASSSPELQGTPEAFF
TGTGCCAGCAGTTCCCCGGAACTACAGGGAACGCCTGAAGCTTTCTTT
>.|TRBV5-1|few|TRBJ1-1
CASSLNLGEAFF
TGCGCCAGCAGCTTGAACCTGGGTGAAGCTTTCTTT
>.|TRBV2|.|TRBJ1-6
CASSGLSRDSPLHF
TGTGCCAGCAGCGGACTCAGTCGCGATTCACCCCTCCACTTT
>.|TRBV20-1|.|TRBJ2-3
CTGRESAPYRTDTQYF
TGCACCGGCCGTGAGTCCGCACCCTATAGGACAGATACGCAGTATTTT
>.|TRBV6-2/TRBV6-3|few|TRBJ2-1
CASTRRAGTDEQFF
TGTGCCAGCACCAGAAGAGCAGGTACAGATGAGCAGTTCTTC
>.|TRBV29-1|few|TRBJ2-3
CSVPTGGVSTDTQYF
TGCAGCGTTCCAACGGGGGGCGTTAGCACAGATACGCAGTATTTT
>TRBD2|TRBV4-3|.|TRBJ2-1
CASSQEGGLGREQFF
TGCGCCAGCAGCCAAGAGGGAGGACTAGGCAGGGAGCAGTTCTTC
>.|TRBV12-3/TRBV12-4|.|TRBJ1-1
CASSLWSLNAEAFF
TGTGCCAGCAGTTTATGGAGCCTGAATGCTGAAGCTTTCTTT
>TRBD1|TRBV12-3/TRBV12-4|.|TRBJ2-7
CASSLATPGTGGEQYF
TGTGCCAGCAGTTTAGCGACCCCCGGGACAGGTGGGGAGCAGTACTTC
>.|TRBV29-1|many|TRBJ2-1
CSGELGEQFF
TGCAGCGGGGAGTTGGGTGAGCAGTTCTTC
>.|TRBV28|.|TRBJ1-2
CASSWNTYGYTF
TGTGCCAGCAGTTGGAACACCTATGGCTACACCTTC
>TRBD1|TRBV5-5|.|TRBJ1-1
CASSLVGRGDSEAFF
TGTGCCAGCAGCTTGGTTGGCAGGGGGGACTCGGAAGCTTTCTTT
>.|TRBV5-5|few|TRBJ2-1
CASSFSQGYNEQFF
TGTGCCAGCAGCTTCTCTCAGGGCTACAATGAGCAGTTCTTC
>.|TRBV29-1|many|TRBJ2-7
CSVARSSYEQYF
TGCAGCGTAGCCAGGAGCTCCTACGAGCAGTACTTC
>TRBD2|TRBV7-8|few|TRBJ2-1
CASSLIRGVTYNEQFF
TGTGCCAGCAGCTTGATTCGGGGGGTGACCTACAATGAGCAGTTCTTC
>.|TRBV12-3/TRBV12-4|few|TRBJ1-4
CASSSLKDGEEKLFF
TGTGCCAGCAGTTCCCTAAAAGATGGAGAGGAAAAACTGTTTTTT
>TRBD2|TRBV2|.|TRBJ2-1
CASSGTSGGSHEQFF
TGTGCCAGCAGCGGGACTAGCGGGGGGAGCCATGAGCAGTTCTTC
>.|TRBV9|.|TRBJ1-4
CASSVDFRREKLFF
TGTGCCAGCAGCGTAGATTTTAGGCGGGAAAAACTGTTTTTT
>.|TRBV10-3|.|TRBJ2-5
CAISVDGSMGAETQYF
TGTGCCATCAGTGTCGACGGGTCGATGGGTGCTGAGACCCAGTACTTC
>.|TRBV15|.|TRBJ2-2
CATSTGTLPNTGELFF
TGTGCCACCAGCACGGGGACCCTACCGAACACCGGGGAGCTGTTTTTT
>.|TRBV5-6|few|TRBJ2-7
CASSSLVTGGEQYF
TGTGCCAGCAGCTCCCTCGTGACCGGCGGAGAGCAGTACTTC
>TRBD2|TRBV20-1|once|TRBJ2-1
CSASGGAESNEQFF
TGCAGTGCTAGCGGGGGGGCCGAATCGAATGAGCAGTTCTTC
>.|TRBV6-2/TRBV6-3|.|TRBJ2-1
CASSQRTEQFF
TGTGCCAGCAGCCAACGGACTGAGCAGTTCTTC
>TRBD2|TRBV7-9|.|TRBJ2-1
CASSLALLAGGIIQETQFF
TGTGCCAGCAGCTTAGCGCTTCTAGCGGGGGGGATAATCCAAGAGACCCAGTTCTTC
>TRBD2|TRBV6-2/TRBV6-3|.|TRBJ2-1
CASSYSTSRSHEQFF
TGTGCCAGCAGTTACTCGACTAGCCGGTCCCATGAGCAGTTCTTC
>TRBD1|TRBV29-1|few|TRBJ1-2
CSAETGQGNYGHTF
TGCAGCGCAGAAACGGGACAGGGGAATTATGGCCACACCTTC
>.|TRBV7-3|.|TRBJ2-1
CASSLMRGYEQFF
TGTGCCAGCAGCTTAATGAGGGGCTATGAGCAGTTCTTC
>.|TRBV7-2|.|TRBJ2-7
CASRGTLGRGRYKQYF
TGTGCCAGCAGAGGTACCCTCGGGCGGGGGCGCTACAAGCAGTACTTC
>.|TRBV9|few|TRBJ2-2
CASSVQGVSGELFF
TGTGCCAGCAGCGTTCAGGGTGTGTCCGGGGAGCTGTTTTTT
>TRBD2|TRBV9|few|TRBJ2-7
CASNSAGGPGYEQYF
TGTGCCAGCAATTCAGCGGGGGGGCCGGGCTACGAGCAGTACTTC
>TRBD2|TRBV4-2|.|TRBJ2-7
CASSQDSGGASTGEQYF
TGTGCCAGCAGCCAAGATAGCGGGGGGGCCTCTACCGGCGAGCAGTACTTC
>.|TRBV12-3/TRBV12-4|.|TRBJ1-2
CASSQRGWGYTF
TGTGCCAGCAGTCAGAGGGGTTGGGGCTACACCTTC
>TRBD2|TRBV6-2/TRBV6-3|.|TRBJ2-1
CASSRLAGAGKQFF
TGTGCCAGCAGTCGACTAGCGGGGGCGGGTAAGCAGTTCTTC
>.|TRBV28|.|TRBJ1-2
CASRPQEARGYTF
TGTGCCAGCAGACCACAGGAGGCGCGGGGCTACACCTTC
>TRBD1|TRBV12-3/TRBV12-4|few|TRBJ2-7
CASSLGTGGFEQYF
TGTGCCAGCAGTTTGGGGACAGGGGGCTTCGAGCAGTACTTC
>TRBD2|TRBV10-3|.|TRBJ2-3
CAISAFSGGSYTDTQYF
TGTGCCATCAGTGCCTTTAGCGGGGGGTCCTACACAGATACGCAGTATTTT
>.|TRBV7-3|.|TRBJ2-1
CASSPTGATGRIGEQFF
TGTGCCAGCAGCCCAACGGGGGCTACCGGCAGAATTGGTGAGCAGTTCTTC
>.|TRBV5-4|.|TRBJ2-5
CASSLTVTGGETQYF
TGTGCCAGCAGCCTCACGGTGACAGGCGGGGAGACCCAGTACTTC
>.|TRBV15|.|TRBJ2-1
CATSRGADGGHNEQFF
TGTGCCACCAGCAGAGGGGCCGATGGAGGGCATAATGAGCAGTTCTTC
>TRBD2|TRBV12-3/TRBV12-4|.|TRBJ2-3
CASSFRERKAGGLGTDTQYF
TGTGCCAGCAGTTTTCGCGAGCGTAAAGCGGGGGGACTGGGCACAGATACGCAGTATTTT
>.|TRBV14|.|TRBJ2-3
CASSDAGDIGDTQYF
TGTGCCAGCAGCGATGCCGGGGACATCGGGGATACGCAGTATTTT
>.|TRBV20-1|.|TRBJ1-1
CSARDILDGSMNTEAFF
TGCAGTGCTAGAGATATCCTAGACGGGAGTATGAACACTGAAGCTTTCTTT
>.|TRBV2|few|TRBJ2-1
CASHGTAEQFF
TGTGCCAGCCATGGGACTGCCGAGCAGTTCTTC
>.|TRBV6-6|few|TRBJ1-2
CASSYSEVRNGYTF
TGTGCCAGCAGTTACTCGGAGGTCCGGAATGGCTACACCTTC
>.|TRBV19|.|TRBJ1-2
CASRKTANHGYTF
TGTGCCAGTAGAAAGACAGCTAACCATGGCTACACCTTC